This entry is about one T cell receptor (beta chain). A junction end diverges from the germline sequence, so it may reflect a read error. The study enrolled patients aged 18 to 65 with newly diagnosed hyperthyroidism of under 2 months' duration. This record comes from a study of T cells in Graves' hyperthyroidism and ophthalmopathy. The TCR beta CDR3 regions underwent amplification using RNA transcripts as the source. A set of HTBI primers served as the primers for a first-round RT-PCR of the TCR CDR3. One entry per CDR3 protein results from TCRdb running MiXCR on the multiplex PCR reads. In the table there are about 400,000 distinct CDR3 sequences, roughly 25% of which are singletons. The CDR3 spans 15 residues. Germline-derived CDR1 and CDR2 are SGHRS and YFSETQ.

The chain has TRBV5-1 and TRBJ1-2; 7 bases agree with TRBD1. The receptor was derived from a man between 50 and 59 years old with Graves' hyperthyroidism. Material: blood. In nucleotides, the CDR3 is TGCGCCAGCAGCGAACACAGGGGCGCAGACTATAGCTACACCTTC. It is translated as CASSEHRGADYSYTF.